The sequence of this TCR beta chain was determined in a study of T cell responses to AZD1222 COVID-19 vaccine. Overall study findings and caveats: Repertoires were collected only later (after the peak T cell response had occurred). Unmutated variant regions are reportedly targeted by nearly half of spike-specific TCRs.

Sequencing used immunoSEQ multiplex PCR; TCRdb keeps in-frame clones, though not all of them. The repertoire holds more than 250,000 clones, with just over 90% as singletons. Concerning this clone itself: The target antigen is unknown.

V was cut by 6 bases and J by 4 bases, with 10 bases left in between. This CDR3 spans 12 amino acids. Germline loops: CDR1 SNHLY, CDR2 FYNNEI. Sequencing was performed on peripheral blood, taken on day 0 of AZD1222 vaccination. This clonotype was obtained from an adult in good health. The genes are TRBV2 and TRBJ2-7; D unclear. In DNA, the CDR3 is TGTGCCAGCAGGTCTGAGTATTACGAGCAGTACTTC. This gives the protein CASRSEYYEQYF.